Each of the 2 T cell receptor beta chains below was sequenced from the same sample in a study of blood T cell repertoires in COVID-19. The protocol was immunoSEQ multiplex PCR, while the TCRdb copy is restricted to in-frame clones and leaves out a portion. The table has some 290,000 clones, about 86% seen once. Sample: peripheral blood. The source of these receptors is a man aged 18 to 29 with active or convalescent COVID-19.

The rearrangement uses TRBV9 and TRBJ2-7; 10 nucleotides align to TRBD2. The germline gives CDR1 SGDLS, CDR2 YYNGEE. The CDR3 sequence is 16 residues long. V was pared by 0 bases and J by 0 bases, with 3 bases of the junction left unmatched. CDR3 residues: CASSVAPSGSSYEQYF. CDR3 nucleotide sequence: TGTGCCAGCAGCGTAGCCCCTAGCGGGAGCTCCTACGAGCAGTACTTC.

The rearrangement links TRBV5-5 to TRBJ1-1; no clear D gene. This CDR3 has 13 amino acids. Germline CDR1 SGHKS, CDR2 YYEKEE (reference sequence). The ends were cut back, 1 base at V and 10 bases at J, with 14 bases in the middle. The CDR3 spells CASSLSDVRRAFF. The CDR3 DNA follows: TGTGCCAGCAGCTTGAGCGATGTAAGGAGAGCTTTCTTT.